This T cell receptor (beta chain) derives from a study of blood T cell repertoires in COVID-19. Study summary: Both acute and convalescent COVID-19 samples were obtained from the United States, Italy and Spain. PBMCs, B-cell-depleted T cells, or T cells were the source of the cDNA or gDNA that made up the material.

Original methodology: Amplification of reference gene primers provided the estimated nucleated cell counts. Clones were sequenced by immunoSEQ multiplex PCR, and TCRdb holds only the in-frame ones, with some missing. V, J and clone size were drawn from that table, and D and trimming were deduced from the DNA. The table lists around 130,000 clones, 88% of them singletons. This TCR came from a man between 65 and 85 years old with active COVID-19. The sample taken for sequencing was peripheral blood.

CDR3 bases: TGTGCCAGCACCTCTAGCGGGGACCCTAGCTCCTACAATGAGCAGTTCTTC. It is translated as CASTSSGDPSSYNEQFF. The V call is TRBV28, the J call TRBJ2-1; 9 bases fit TRBD2. J lost 0 bases, V lost 7 bases, and 10 bases had no gene match. This CDR3 is 17 amino acids long. Germline assignment: CDR1 MDHEN and CDR2 SYDVKM. Together with reference TRBV28 and TRBJ2-1, the CDR3 gives the full variable domain: DVKVTQSSRYLVKRTGEKVFLECVQDMDHENMFWYRQDPGLGLRLIYFSYDVKMKEKGDIPEGYSVSREKKERFSLILESASTNQTSMYLCASTSSGDPSSYNEQFFGPGTRLTVL.